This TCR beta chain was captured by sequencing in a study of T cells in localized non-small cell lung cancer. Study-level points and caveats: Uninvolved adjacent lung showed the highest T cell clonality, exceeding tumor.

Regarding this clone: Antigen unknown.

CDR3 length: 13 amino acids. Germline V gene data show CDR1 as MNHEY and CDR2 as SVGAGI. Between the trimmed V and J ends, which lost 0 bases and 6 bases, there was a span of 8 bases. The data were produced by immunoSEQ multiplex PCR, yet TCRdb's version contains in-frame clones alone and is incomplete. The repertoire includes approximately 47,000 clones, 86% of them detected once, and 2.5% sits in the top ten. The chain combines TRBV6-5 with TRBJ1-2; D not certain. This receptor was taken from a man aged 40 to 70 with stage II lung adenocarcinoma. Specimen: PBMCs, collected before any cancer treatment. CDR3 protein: CASSYSMGNGYTF. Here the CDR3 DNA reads TGTGCCAGCAGTTACTCGATGGGAAATGGCTACACCTTC.